This T cell receptor (beta chain) emerged from a study of CXCR3-negative and CXCR3-positive naive CD8 T cells. The CDR3 extends over 16 amino acids. CDR1 and CDR2 (germline): SGHAT, FQNNGV. UMI labels and 5' RACE were used to prepare the TRB cDNA libraries. TCRdb re-analyzed the 5' RACE reads; it lists each CDR3 protein once, without DNA. Its listing shows over 35,000 distinct CDR3 sequences. The chain employs TRBV11-2 and TRBJ2-3; the TCRdb call, TRBD1, lacks DNA for checking. Sequencing was carried out using memory CD8+ T cells from blood. This clonotype was obtained from a human donor in good health. Some clones in this sample may be carry-over from other donors' samples. The CDR3 is CASSLVGTENTDTQYF.